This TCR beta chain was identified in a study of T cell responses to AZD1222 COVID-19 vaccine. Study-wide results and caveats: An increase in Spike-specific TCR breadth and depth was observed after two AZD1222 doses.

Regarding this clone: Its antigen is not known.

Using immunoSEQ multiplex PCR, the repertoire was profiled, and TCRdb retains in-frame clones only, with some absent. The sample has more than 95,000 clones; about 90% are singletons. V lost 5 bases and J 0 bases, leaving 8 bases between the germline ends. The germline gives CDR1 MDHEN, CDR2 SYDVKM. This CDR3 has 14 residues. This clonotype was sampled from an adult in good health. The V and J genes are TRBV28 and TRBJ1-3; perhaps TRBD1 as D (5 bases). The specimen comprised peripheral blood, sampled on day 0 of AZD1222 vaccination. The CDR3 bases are TGTGCCAGCAGTCTCGGGGGCTCTGGAAACACCATATATTTT. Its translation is CASSLGGSGNTIYF.